These 4 T cell receptor beta chains share one sample of origin, sequenced in a study of human T cells and chemical hapten exposure. TCRdb re-derived calls from the RACE reads in MiXCR, one entry per CDR3 protein. This sample has tens of thousands of distinct CDR3 sequences, with roughly an eighth found just once. Regarding time point: patch test 3, about 24 weeks after DPC sensitization. The treatment is: therapeutic diphenylcyclopropenone sensitization with weekly scalp DPC. Material: whole blood, obtained in connection with sensitization to the hapten diphenylcyclopropenone (DPC). The source is a man aged 25-45 years with alopecia areata. Some clones in this sample may be carry-over from other donors' samples.

This clonotype was found many times. V and J are TRBV6-4 and TRBJ2-2; 7 nucleotides align to TRBD1. Germline V lookup: CDR1 MRHNA, CDR2 SNTAGT. The CDR3 loop spans 13 amino acids. Trimming removed 9 bases from V and 5 bases from J; junction bases left unmatched: 6. In nucleotides, the CDR3 is TGTGCCAGTTCCCAACAGGGGACCGGGGAGCTGTTTTTT. Its protein is CASSQQGTGELFF.

This clonotype was detected ten times or more. The V gene is TRBV27, the J gene TRBJ1-1; TRBD1 is a possible D gene (6 bases). Looked up from germline, CDR1 is MNHEY and CDR2 is SMNVEV (reference sequence). The CDR3 contains 14 residues. Deletions cut 4 bases from V and 2 bases from J, with 11 bases between. The CDR3 DNA follows: TGTGCCAGCAGTTATCGGGGGCCAAACACTGAAGCTTTCTTT. Amino acid sequence: CASSYRGPNTEAFF.

The table lists this clonotype with many counts. The chain uses TRBV7-2 and TRBJ1-5; no reliable D call. The CDR3 spans 13 residues. Germline CDR1 SGHTA, CDR2 FQGNSA. Trimming removed 3 bases from V and 0 bases from J, with 3 bases in between. This CDR3 reads CASSFNSNQPQHF. CDR3 sequence (DNA): TGTGCCAGCAGCTTCAATAGCAATCAGCCCCAGCATTTT. The whole variable domain, filled in from reference TRBV7-2 and TRBJ1-5, reads GAGVSQSPSNKVTEKGKDVELRCDPISGHTALYWYRQSLGQGLEFLIYFQGNSAPDKSGLPSDRFSAERTGGSVSTLTIQRTQQEDSAVYLCASSFNSNQPQHFGDGTRLSIL.

This clonotype appeared a few times. The chain recombines TRBV21-1 with TRBJ2-7; TRBD1 was called by the table and not checked on the DNA. TRBV21-1 is designated a pseudogene. There are 12 residues in the CDR3. The CDR3 DNA sequence: TGTGCCAGCAGCCCTACGGGGGACGAACAGTACTTC. It codes for CASSPTGDEQYF.